The sequence of this T cell receptor beta chain was determined in a study of CD8 T cells in ankylosing spondylitis (dated by TCRdb to the late 2010s). A note on the overall study: T cell receptor beta repertoires were profiled in healthy donors and ankylosing spondylitis patients so that disease-linked TCR variants could be found. In total, the full study cohort was made up of 85 to 140 healthy donors and 25 to 30 ankylosing spondylitis patients. Peripheral blood was sampled, and synovial fluid was additionally collected from ankylosing spondylitis patients. Overall results and qualifications from the work: Blood from ankylosing spondylitis patients appeared to be characterized by a TCR beta motif composed of eight or nine highly homologous amino acid variants. Some of the motif variants had been reported before in the synovial fluid and blood of reactive arthritis patients, a finding that suggests common disease-initiation mechanisms. The disease-linked clones were reported as significantly enriched in matched synovial fluid samples from ankylosing spondylitis patients. In peripheral blood, the disease-linked clones were found at relatively low frequencies and had a CD8+ phenotype.

The CDR3 has 14 amino acids, counting the end cysteine and phenylalanine. The entry retains the CDR3 DNA only, 42 bases that are in frame from base 1. CDR1 and CDR2, looked up from the germline V gene, are SGHTA and FQGNSA. V ends up 5 bases short and J 0 bases short, with an unmatched junction base count of 4. The sequencer listed for this sample is Illumina HiSeq 2500. Quantitative 5'-RACE with molecular barcodes was the method used to prepare the TCR beta libraries. On the study's bioinformatics: A new computational method based on a probabilistic model of VDJ rearrangement was used to identify disease-linked TCR variants. TCRdb passed the public sequencing reads through fastp at Q25 and MiXCR, retaining productive beta sequences. Merged by CDR3 protein, the rows form single entries marked with the most common genes and DNA. In this record, the V and J calls reflect TCRdb's handling and not the investigators' own analysis. The sample table contains roughly 300,000 distinct CDR3 sequences; only one count was recorded for 8% of them. The ten top clones hold approximately 14% of the sample.

As concerns this clonotype: Its antigen target is currently unknown. No base-level quality is on record; no much larger clone is a single base apart.

The clonotype originates from a male donor with ankylosing spondylitis. The rearrangement combines TRBV7-2 with TRBJ2-7; 7 bases in between match TRBD1. Material: blood, either unsorted or a sorted T cell fraction (not recorded which). The sequence in DNA is TGTGCCAGCAGCGTCCGGGACAGCTCCTACGAGCAGTACTTC. Its translation is CASSVRDSSYEQYF.